The sequence of this T cell receptor beta chain was determined in a study of OX40 agonist ivuxolimab in advanced cancers. Assay: immunoSEQ multiplex PCR; the TCRdb copy retains only in-frame clones and omits some. The repertoire holds 60,000 to 80,000 clones, with around 90% as singletons. In its sample, this clone was seen a few times. In germline, CDR1 is SEHNR, CDR2 FQNEAQ (reference sequence). The J segment lost 4 bases and the V segment lost 6 bases, leaving 5 bases of the junction unmatched. The CDR3 spans 14 residues. The rearrangement joins TRBV7-9 to TRBJ1-5; 8 bases match TRBD1. The receptor's source is an adult with an advanced solid tumor such as melanoma, head and neck, liver or kidney cancer. The sequencing used CD4+ or CD8+ T cells sorted from blood, collected in a trial of the OX40 agonist ivuxolimab. This CDR3 reads CASSTGQGNQPQHF. CDR3 bases: TGTGCCAGCAGTACCGGACAGGGTAATCAGCCCCAGCATTTT.